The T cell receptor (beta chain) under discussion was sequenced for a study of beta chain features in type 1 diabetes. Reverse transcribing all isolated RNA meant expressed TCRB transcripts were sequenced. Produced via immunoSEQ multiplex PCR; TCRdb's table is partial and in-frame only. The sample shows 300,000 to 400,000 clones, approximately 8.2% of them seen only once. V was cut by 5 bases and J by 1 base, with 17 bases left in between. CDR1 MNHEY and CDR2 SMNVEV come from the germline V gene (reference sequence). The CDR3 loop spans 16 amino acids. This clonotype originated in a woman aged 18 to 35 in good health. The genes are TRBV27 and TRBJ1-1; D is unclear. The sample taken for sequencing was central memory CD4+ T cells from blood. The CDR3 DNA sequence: TGTGCCAGCAGTCGAGAAATACAGAGAAGGAACACTGAAGCTTTCTTT. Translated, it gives CASSREIQRRNTEAFF.